This TCR beta chain emerged from a study of immune aging and cytomegalovirus after organ transplant (dated by TCRdb to about 2021). For the study in its entirety: All transplant recipients received three-drug immunosuppression with prednisone, tacrolimus, and mycophenolate. Summary of the overall study and its limitations: TEMRA cells made up a larger share of large clones, and the seven largest clones (just over 1,900 cells) gained aged and TEMRA cells while losing TCM cells. Post-transplant increases in aged-phenotype cells were observed regardless of clone size, following viremia and occurring earlier in large clones (days 200-264) than in small clones. Because CD57 was not measured in the sequencing data, a conservative gene-based aging definition was used instead.

Regarding this clonotype: Its antigen remains undetermined. The junction does not match germline at one end; this may be a read error.

Based on the germline V gene, the CDR1 and CDR2 sequences are MDHEN and SYDVKM. The CDR3, cysteine through phenylalanine, is 14 amino acids long. Only CDR3 DNA remains: 42 bases, in frame from the first base. This sample's time point label indicates: five sample-tagged time points from pre-transplant (day -1) to day 368 post-transplant, pooled. PBMC were thawed and then stimulated for about twelve hours with a CMV IE-1 overlapping peptide library, with no transport inhibitors added. After being thawed and rested overnight, the cells were stimulated in R10 medium along with CD28/CD49d costimulation. The IE-1 peptide library was composed of 15-amino-acid peptides with overlaps of 11 amino acids. Samples from each time point were barcoded using BD Single-Cell Multiplexing Kit Sample Tags, then pooled and stained with oligo-conjugated anti-CD45RA and sorting antibodies. A BD FACSAria III was used to sort CMV-responsive CD8+CD137+ and CD4+CD154+ T cells at 4-way purity. Blood samples were drawn into EDTA vacutainers and processed by Ficoll gradient within 1-24 hours.

Library creation used single-cell sequencing. Reads for this sample came from an Illumina NovaSeq 6000. The BD Rhapsody Targeted mRNA and AbSeq Reagent Kit was used in a microwell format for cell capture and library preparation. The libraries included TCR, sample tags, AbSeq, and targeted mRNA drawn from the Human T-Cell Expression Panel together with custom TOX and TOX2 primers. Sequencing of the libraries was performed on an Illumina NovaSeq. The authors' analysis ran thus. The analysis covered over 9,500 cells in total, of which over 7,000 were CD8 T cells and approximately 4,500 were CD8 T cells with an identifiable TCR CDR3. The BD Rhapsody Targeted Analysis Pipeline, including V(D)J processing, was run on the Seven Bridges Genomics platform to process the raw data. Quality control, Sample Tag demultiplexing with Lex-BDSMK, clone identification with VDJ Explorer, and Seurat clustering were all done in SeqGeq 1.6.0. A clone was considered non-expanded if it made up <1% of CD8 T cells, and considered a clonal expansion if it made up >2.5% of the sample. TCRdb applied fastp at Q25 and MiXCR to the public reads, then kept only in-frame beta chains. All rows with the same CDR3 protein become a single entry with the most common DNA and genes. For this entry, the V and J calls and clone size follow TCRdb and not the study's own pipeline. The sample profile shows around 21,000 distinct CDR3 sequences; just over 35% of them were found once. The ten largest clonotypes hold less than 30% of the sample.

This receptor was taken from a female donor who had a heart transplant and CMV viremia. The sequence joins TRBV28 to TRBJ1-2; no D gene call is confident. Source: CMV peptide-activated CD4+ and CD8+ T cells sorted from blood, taken at five time points, pooled. This specimen's cell subset or site label, interpreted: sorted CD8+CD137+ and CD4+CD154+ T cells after less than 15 h CMV IE-1 peptide stimulation. The CDR3 has the sequence CASSVPGRYYGYTF. The nucleotide sequence reads as follows: TGCGCCAGCAGTGTGCCTGGACGGTACTATGGCTACACTTTC.